This paragraph covers one TCR beta chain sequence. This sample is part of a study of blood T cell repertoires in COVID-19. The CDR3 has 14 residues. Clones were sequenced by immunoSEQ multiplex PCR, and TCRdb holds only the in-frame ones, with some missing. The table records under 350,000 clones, about 89% of them present only once. The chain couples TRBV21-1 to TRBJ1-2. TRBV21-1 is a documented pseudogene. The clonotype comes from a woman aged 40-49 years who had recovered from COVID-19. Material for sequencing was PBMCs or T cells enriched from blood (not recorded which). The CDR3 DNA sequence: TGTGCCAGCAGCAAAGCTAGTCCCTACCATGGCTACACCTTC. Translation gives CASSKASPYHGYTF.